This T cell receptor beta chain was sequenced in a study of cytomegalovirus exposure and HLA in healthy donors. Study at large: Of 350 to 400 genotyped donors, 75% to 90% grouped in the Caucasian-associated ancestry cluster. Whole-study results and caveats: A previous analysis found most TCR beta V segments productive roughly 87% or roughly 30% of the time. As was reported, the HLA-A and HLA-B alleles of most subjects were accurately predicted from TCR beta sequences.

Though probably carrying unrecorded immune exposures, donors were nominally healthy at sampling. CDR1 and CDR2 from the germline V gene are SGHNT and YYREEE (reference sequence). The CDR3 is 15 residues long. V lost 3 bases, J lost 4 bases, and 14 bases lay in between. Primers for the PCR totalled 60 Vbeta and 13 Jbeta. TCRdb's table, derived via immunoSEQ multiplex PCR, lists solely in-frame clones and lacks some. The sample records 150,000 to 180,000 clones, 65% to 75% being singletons. As for this clone: Its antigen is still unknown.

The material sequenced was PBMCs. This chain uses TRBV5-4 with TRBJ1-3; TRBD1 is a possible D gene (5 bases). The receptor's source is a man aged 18 to 35 in good health and CMV-seronegative. Here the CDR3 reads CASSSPRGGGNTIYF. CDR3 nucleotide sequence: TGTGCCAGCAGCTCCCCGCGGGGGGGAGGAAACACCATATATTTT.